Listed below are T cell receptor beta chains from one sample, sequenced in a study of blood T cell repertoires in COVID-19. TCRdb keeps only in-frame clones here, not all; method: immunoSEQ multiplex PCR. The sample contains under 200,000 clones, about 88% of which appear only once. Specimen: peripheral blood. The receptors were sampled from a man aged 60-69 years with COVID-19, enrolled during active disease. CDR3s include the opening cysteine and the closing phenylalanine or tryptophan. The D gene is left open where the match is weak. Size is omitted from some rows. Given values are once, few, many or a class for expanded clones.

V gene	J gene	D gene	clone size	CDR3 protein	CDR3 DNA
TRBV19	TRBJ2-1	NA	NA	CASSLLAGGSGDEQFF	TGTGCCAGTAGTCTCCTAGCAGGGGGGTCAGGCGATGAGCAGTTCTTC
TRBV5-1	TRBJ1-1	TRBD1	NA	CASSLAGDRSYEAFF	TGCGCCAGCAGCTTGGCCGGGGACAGAAGTTATGAAGCTTTCTTT
TRBV18	TRBJ1-1	TRBD1	NA	CASEDRDPNTEAFF	TGTGCCAGCGAGGACAGGGACCCGAACACTGAAGCTTTCTTT
TRBV5-6	TRBJ2-2	TRBD2	few	CASSSLGAGGPSGELFF	TGTGCCAGCAGCTCCCTAGGAGCGGGAGGGCCCAGTGGGGAGCTGTTTTTT
TRBV7-9	TRBJ2-2	NA	NA	CASSFGTANTGELFF	TGTGCCAGCAGCTTTGGGACTGCGAACACCGGGGAGCTGTTTTTT
TRBV10-3	TRBJ1-2	NA	NA	CAISEGQARGYGYTF	TGTGCCATCAGTGAGGGGCAGGCTCGGGGATATGGCTACACCTTC
TRBV13	TRBJ2-5	NA	NA	CASSNRGLQETQYF	TGTGCCAGCAGCAACAGGGGACTCCAAGAGACCCAGTACTTC
TRBV2	TRBJ1-4	NA	NA	CASSEAGRGEKLFF	TGTGCCAGCAGTGAAGCAGGAAGAGGTGAAAAACTGTTTTTT
TRBV7-8	TRBJ2-2	NA	NA	CASSLVRGAIGELFF	TGTGCCAGCAGCTTAGTCCGGGGGGCGATCGGGGAGCTGTTTTTT
TRBV7-7	TRBJ2-3	NA	NA	CASSLGPRNVDTQYF	TGTGCTAGCAGCTTAGGTCCTAGAAACGTGGATACGCAGTATTTT
TRBV5-1	TRBJ2-1	TRBD2	once	CASSLALAGGGDEQFF	TGCGCCAGCAGCTTGGCGCTAGCGGGGGGCGGAGATGAGCAGTTCTTC
TRBV29-1	TRBJ1-2	NA	NA	CSVEAAGQYGYTF	TGCAGCGTTGAAGCGGCAGGGCAGTATGGCTACACCTTC
TRBV4-2	TRBJ2-4	TRBD2	NA	CASSQDRTSGAIQYF	TGTGCCAGCAGCCAAGATCGGACTAGCGGGGCCATTCAGTACTTC
TRBV19	TRBJ1-4	NA	NA	CASSRGRAPNEKLFF	TGTGCCAGTAGTCGGGGGAGGGCTCCCAATGAAAAACTGTTTTTT
TRBV7-2	TRBJ1-4	NA	NA	CASSLGGRQPNEKLFF	TGTGCCAGCAGCTTGGGTGGGCGACAGCCTAATGAAAAACTGTTTTTT
TRBV19	TRBJ1-1	TRBD1	NA	CASSTGQGGTEAFF	TGTGCCAGTAGTACGGGACAGGGAGGTACTGAAGCTTTCTTT
TRBV7-3	TRBJ2-5	NA	NA	CASSSTGIPGETQYF	TGTGCCAGCAGCTCGACCGGGATCCCCGGGGAGACCCAGTACTTC
TRBV6-1	TRBJ2-1	NA	NA	CASSEALKGDEQFF	TGTGCCAGCAGTGAAGCGCTCAAAGGGGATGAGCAGTTCTTC
TRBV29-1	TRBJ2-4	TRBD1	NA	CSVVYSGTGPSLAKNIQYF	TGCAGCGTCGTATACTCCGGGACAGGGCCATCTCTAGCCAAAAACATTCAGTACTTC
TRBV18	TRBJ1-1	NA	NA	CASSLQRAEAFF	TGTGCCAGCTCGCTACAGAGGGCTGAAGCTTTCTTT
TRBV6-5	TRBJ2-3	TRBD2	NA	CASSPGTSLDTQYF	TGTGCCAGCAGCCCCGGGACTAGTCTAGATACGCAGTATTTT
TRBV7-2	TRBJ1-3	NA	NA	CASSNQGNTIYF	TGTGCCAGCAGCAACCAGGGAAACACCATATATTTT
TRBV24-1	TRBJ1-5	TRBD1	once	CATSDWTGSNQPQHF	TGTGCCACCAGTGATTGGACAGGGTCGAATCAGCCCCAGCATTTT
TRBV18	TRBJ1-1	TRBD1	NA	CASSLGTGNPEAFF	TGTGCCAGCTCACTCGGGACAGGGAACCCTGAAGCTTTCTTT
TRBV6-5	TRBJ1-3	NA	NA	CASTGVATSGNTIYF	TGTGCCAGCACCGGGGTGGCGACGTCTGGAAACACCATATATTTT